This is a list of T cell receptor beta chains from one sample in a study of post-analysis software for immune sequencing data. Each CDR3 protein gets one entry after TCRdb re-called the PCR reads with MiXCR. This sample carries about 820,000 distinct CDR3 sequences, around 53% of them seen once, and the ten largest clones take approximately 4.5%. The specimen was blood. The receptors here all came from a girl aged 5 to 17 with multiple sclerosis. Each CDR3 is given with its conserved first and last residue. Fields, in order: CDR3 length, D gene, clone size, J gene, V gene, CDR3 DNA, CDR3 protein. A D gene is named only where the DNA matches it firmly. Size tells how often a clone was seen (once, few, many) or the class of an expanded clone, and some rows leave it out.

CDR3 length: 17
D gene: .
clone size: .
J gene: TRBJ1-4
V gene: TRBV11-2
CDR3 DNA: TGTGCCAGCAGCTTGCGTCCTGTCGGGGGGCGCGATGAAAAACTGTTTTTT
CDR3 protein: CASSLRPVGGRDEKLFF

CDR3 length: 13
D gene: .
clone size: few
J gene: TRBJ2-7
V gene: TRBV29-1
CDR3 DNA: TGCAGCGTTTTTGCTCCATATATCGCCGAGCAGTACTTC
CDR3 protein: CSVFAPYIAEQYF

CDR3 length: 14
D gene: TRBD1
clone size: .
J gene: TRBJ1-1
V gene: TRBV9
CDR3 DNA: TGTGCCAGCAGCGGCGGATTAGACAGGGGAAACGCTTGCTTT
CDR3 protein: CASSGGLDRGNACF

CDR3 length: 16
D gene: .
clone size: .
J gene: TRBJ1-5
V gene: TRBV10-3
CDR3 DNA: TGTGCCATCAGTGAGTGGAAGGGACAAGGCAATCAGCCCCAGCATTTT
CDR3 protein: CAISEWKGQGNQPQHF

CDR3 length: 13
D gene: .
clone size: .
J gene: TRBJ2-7
V gene: TRBV29-1
CDR3 DNA: TGCAGCGTGGCCCCAGGCCAAACCTACGAGCAGTACTTC
CDR3 protein: CSVAPGQTYEQYF

CDR3 length: 14
D gene: .
clone size: .
J gene: TRBJ1-5
V gene: TRBV12-3/TRBV12-4
CDR3 DNA: TGTGCCAGCAGTTTGCATTACAGCAATCAGCCCCAGCATTTT
CDR3 protein: CASSLHYSNQPQHF

CDR3 length: 15
D gene: .
clone size: once
J gene: TRBJ2-3
V gene: TRBV9
CDR3 DNA: TGTGCCAGCAGCGCGACAGGTTCCGCTACAGATACGCAGTATTTT
CDR3 protein: CASSATGSATDTQYF

CDR3 length: 16
D gene: TRBD1
clone size: .
J gene: TRBJ2-3
V gene: TRBV5-5
CDR3 DNA: TGTGTCAGCAGCCACACACTGACAGGGGGTACAGATACGCAGTATTTT
CDR3 protein: CVSSHTLTGGTDTQYF

CDR3 length: 14
D gene: .
clone size: .
J gene: TRBJ1-2
V gene: TRBV20-1
CDR3 DNA: TGCAGTGCTAGGCCGGCAGGGTCAGGCCATGGCTACACCTTC
CDR3 protein: CSARPAGSGHGYTF

CDR3 length: 14
D gene: TRBD1
clone size: .
J gene: TRBJ2-1
V gene: TRBV18
CDR3 DNA: TGTGCCAGCTCACCGGGGACAGTCCACAATGAGCAGTTCTTC
CDR3 protein: CASSPGTVHNEQFF

CDR3 length: 18
D gene: .
clone size: .
J gene: TRBJ2-1
V gene: TRBV3-1
CDR3 DNA: TGTGCCAGCAGCCAAGATCAGGGCCAGGGAAGCCCCTACAATGAGCAGTTCTTC
CDR3 protein: CASSQDQGQGSPYNEQFF

CDR3 length: 14
D gene: TRBD2
clone size: few
J gene: TRBJ2-1
V gene: TRBV20-1
CDR3 DNA: TGCAGTGCTAGAAGGCTAGCGGGACACAATGAGCAGTTCTTC
CDR3 protein: CSARRLAGHNEQFF

CDR3 length: 14
D gene: .
clone size: once
J gene: TRBJ2-5
V gene: TRBV12-3/TRBV12-4
CDR3 DNA: TGTGCCAGCAGTTGGACTTTTTTTGGAGAGACCCAGTACTTC
CDR3 protein: CASSWTFFGETQYF

CDR3 length: 15
D gene: TRBD2
clone size: .
J gene: TRBJ2-3
V gene: TRBV28
CDR3 DNA: TGTGCCAGCAGTAATAGCGGGGGCCGTGCAGATACGCAGTATTTT
CDR3 protein: CASSNSGGRADTQYF

CDR3 length: 15
D gene: .
clone size: .
J gene: TRBJ2-5
V gene: TRBV7-9
CDR3 DNA: TGTGCCAGCAGCTTAGGTTTAGGGAGCTGGGAGACCCAGTACTTC
CDR3 protein: CASSLGLGSWETQYF

CDR3 length: 12
D gene: .
clone size: few
J gene: TRBJ1-2
V gene: TRBV20-1
CDR3 DNA: TGCAGTGCTAGAGATGGCCCCTATGGCTACACCTTC
CDR3 protein: CSARDGPYGYTF

CDR3 length: 16
D gene: TRBD2
clone size: .
J gene: TRBJ2-1
V gene: TRBV20-1
CDR3 DNA: TGCAGTGCTAGAATAACTAGCGGCCACTCCTACAATGAGCAGTTCTTC
CDR3 protein: CSARITSGHSYNEQFF

CDR3 length: 21
D gene: .
clone size: few
J gene: TRBJ2-1
V gene: TRBV15
CDR3 DNA: TGTGCCACCAGCAGAGATTCGGCGTCTTTTGAGCGGGCCCGCCCTTACAATGAGCAGTTCTTC
CDR3 protein: CATSRDSASFERARPYNEQFF

CDR3 length: 12
D gene: .
clone size: .
J gene: TRBJ2-7
V gene: TRBV30
CDR3 DNA: TGTGCCTGGGACAGTTCGGGGTACGAGCAGTACTTC
CDR3 protein: CAWDSSGYEQYF

CDR3 length: 16
D gene: TRBD1
clone size: .
J gene: TRBJ2-1
V gene: TRBV29-1
CDR3 DNA: TGCAGCGTTGAACCTCAGAACAGGGGATATTACAATGAGCAGTTCTTC
CDR3 protein: CSVEPQNRGYYNEQFF

CDR3 length: 14
D gene: .
clone size: .
J gene: TRBJ2-3
V gene: TRBV12-3/TRBV12-4
CDR3 DNA: TGTGCCAGCACGTACAGTACTAGCACAGATACGCAGTATTTT
CDR3 protein: CASTYSTSTDTQYF

CDR3 length: 14
D gene: .
clone size: few
J gene: TRBJ2-6
V gene: TRBV29-1
CDR3 DNA: TGCAGCGTTGAAGCCAAAACTGGGGCCAACGTCCTGACTTTC
CDR3 protein: CSVEAKTGANVLTF

CDR3 length: 12
D gene: TRBD2
clone size: .
J gene: TRBJ2-4
V gene: TRBV29-1
CDR3 DNA: TGCAGCGCTTCTAGCGGGATGAACATTCAGTACTTC
CDR3 protein: CSASSGMNIQYF

CDR3 length: 13
D gene: .
clone size: once
J gene: TRBJ2-1
V gene: TRBV12-3/TRBV12-4
CDR3 DNA: TGTGCCAGCAGCTCAGTACCCTACAATGAGCAGTTCTTC
CDR3 protein: CASSSVPYNEQFF

CDR3 length: 14
D gene: .
clone size: few
J gene: TRBJ1-5
V gene: TRBV10-3
CDR3 DNA: TGTGCCATCAGTGACGGGGGAGGCAATCAGCCCCAGCATTTT
CDR3 protein: CAISDGGGNQPQHF